This T cell receptor beta chain was identified in a study of CD8 T cells in Susac syndrome. General study points: The study acknowledged a relatively small number of individuals in its TCR sequencing and HLA analysis.

Random hexamers were used to reverse transcribe an amount of about 0.45 to 1 ug RNA. TCRdb recomputed calls from the immunoSEQ multiplex PCR reads with MiXCR, one row per CDR3 protein. The sample shows over 350,000 distinct CDR3 sequences, 75% to 90% of them seen only once. Of note for this clonotype: The antigen remains undetermined.

This CDR3 is built from 16 residues. Germline V gene sequence: CDR1 MNHEY, CDR2 SMNVEV (reference sequence). Trimming at V came to 5 bases and at J to 6 bases, leaving 14 bases not matched to a gene. Included as multiple sclerosis controls were treatment-naive patients who had stable or active relapsing-remitting disease. Source material: CD8+ T cells from PBMCs. V is TRBV27 and J is TRBJ2-7, with 9 bases identical to TRBD1. This TCR came from a human donor with multiple sclerosis. The CDR3 is CASSPNWTGDPSEQYF. The CDR3 nucleotides are TGTGCCAGCAGTCCGAACTGGACAGGGGATCCCTCCGAGCAGTACTTC.